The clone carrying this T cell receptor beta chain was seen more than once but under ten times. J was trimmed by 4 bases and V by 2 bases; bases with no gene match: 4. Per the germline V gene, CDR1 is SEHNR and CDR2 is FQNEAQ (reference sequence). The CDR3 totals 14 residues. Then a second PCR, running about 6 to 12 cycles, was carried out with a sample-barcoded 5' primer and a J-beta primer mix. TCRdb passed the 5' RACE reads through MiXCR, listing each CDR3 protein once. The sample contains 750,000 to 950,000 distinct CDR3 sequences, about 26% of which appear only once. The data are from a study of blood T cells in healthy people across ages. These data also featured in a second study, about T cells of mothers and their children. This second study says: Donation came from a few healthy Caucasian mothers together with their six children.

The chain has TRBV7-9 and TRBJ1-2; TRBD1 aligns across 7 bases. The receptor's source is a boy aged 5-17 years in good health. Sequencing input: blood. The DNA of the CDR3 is TGTGCCAGCAGCTTAACGGGACAGACCTATGGCTACACCTTC. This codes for CASSLTGQTYGYTF.